This T cell receptor (beta chain) was retrieved from a study of tissue T cells after allogeneic stem cell transplantation. Overall study findings and caveats: Anatomically similar tissues had similar TCR repertoires within each patient.

About this clone: Its target is not known.

J lost 12 bases, V lost 4 bases, and 13 bases had no gene match. From germline, CDR1 is LGHDT and CDR2 YNNKEL (reference sequence). CDR3 length: 16 residues. The method was immunoSEQ multiplex PCR; TCRdb's version includes in-frame clones alone and lacks a portion of them. The sample has tens of thousands of clones; 80% to 95% are singletons. Sequencing was performed on blood, taken before transplantation. The chain carries TRBV3-1 (or the pseudogene TRBV3-2) and TRBJ2-4, with 12 positions matching TRBD2. This sequence was found in a woman between 35 and 70 years old who later had graft-versus-host disease after an allogeneic stem cell transplant. In nucleotides, the CDR3 is TGTGCCAGCAGCCCGACTAGCGGGAGAGGGGGGGTCACTCAGTACTTC. Translation gives CASSPTSGRGGVTQYF.